This TCR beta chain was sequenced during a study of cytomegalovirus exposure and HLA in healthy donors. Points from the study as a whole: Most TCR sequences proved rare, with some public TCRs found in many donors. Overall, approximately 180 TCR beta chains were annotated as cytomegalovirus-associated.

Points on this clone: As yet, its antigen is unknown.

Separate from the roughly 720-subject first cohort was the roughly 130-subject validation cohort, to which the donors belonged. The protocol was immunoSEQ multiplex PCR, while the TCRdb copy is restricted to in-frame clones and leaves out a portion. Here the sample spans 90,000 to 130,000 clones, 90% to 96% being singletons. The sequencing sample was made of PBMCs. The receptor's source is a woman between 18 and 29 years old in good health and CMV-seronegative.

For the CDR3, the DNA is TGCGCCAGCAGCTTGGAAATGGAGTTCACTGAAGCTTTCTTT. This gives the protein CASSLEMEFTEAFF. The chain couples TRBV5-1 to TRBJ1-1, with D unclear. The CDR3 length is 14 residues. CDR1 and CDR2 from the germline V gene are SGHRS and YFSETQ. The V gene lost 0 bases and the J gene lost 4 bases, with 10 bases spanning the gap. The whole variable domain, remainder taken from reference TRBV5-1 and TRBJ1-1, is KAGVTQTPRYLIKTRGQQVTLSCSPISGHRSVSWYQQTPGQGLQFLFEYFSETQRNKGNFPGRFSGRQFSNSRSEMNVSTLELGDSALYLCASSLEMEFTEAFFGQGTRLTVV.